The rows below give T cell receptor beta chains drawn from one sample of a study of monozygotic twins with inflammatory bowel disease. Following a re-call of the 5' RACE reads, TCRdb has one entry per CDR3 protein and lacks DNA. The sample holds roughly 320,000 distinct CDR3 sequences. Specimen: blood. The receptors were sampled from a human donor with ulcerative colitis or Crohn's disease, or a healthy co-twin of an affected twin (not recorded which). Both conserved end residues are part of each CDR3.

CASSLWGVERTSTWAANTGELFF TRBJ2-2 TRBV5-4
CASSYRDRQETQYF TRBJ2-5 TRBV5-1
CSAPGLRTYNEQFF TRBJ2-1 TRBV29-1
CASRQGYQETQYF TRBJ2-5 TRBV23-1
CASSLDSQETQYF TRBJ2-5 TRBV27
CASSLNSNNYGYTF TRBJ1-2 TRBV7-3
CASSNRVGTGELFF TRBJ2-2 TRBV5-1
CASSRRDEQFF TRBJ2-1 TRBV18
CATSRDRGFNNIQYF TRBJ2-4 TRBV15
CASSTYSAGELFF TRBJ2-2 TRBV7-8
CATHGSGSRQTQYF TRBJ2-5 TRBV6-1
CASSSLWPSVGAEQYF TRBJ2-7 TRBV11-2
CASSQASGRARTGELFF TRBJ2-2 TRBV4-3
CASSQEVNTEAFF TRBJ1-1 TRBV3-1
CASSLFRRELFF TRBJ2-2 TRBV11-2
CASSLMGTLQETQYF TRBJ2-5 TRBV5-6
CAIATANSPLHF TRBJ1-6 TRBV10-3
CASWTGNNEQFF TRBJ2-1 TRBV7-8
CASRLDSHSYEQYF TRBJ2-7 TRBV7-2
CASSLGQGLSTGELFF TRBJ2-2 TRBV12-3/TRBV12-4
CSASGQGARTGELFF TRBJ2-2 TRBV20-1
CASSQDLVGVLGTQYF TRBJ2-5 TRBV4-2
CASSFNVATEAFF TRBJ1-1 TRBV5-5
CASSTTSFAAGELFF TRBJ2-2 TRBV12-3/TRBV12-4
CASSPGGLATDTQYF TRBJ2-3 TRBV5-4
CASSRRTSELNEQFF TRBJ2-1 TRBV23-1
CASSLEAGAVSEQYF TRBJ2-7 TRBV7-2
CASSLADSAGAGPYNEQFF TRBJ2-1 TRBV5-1
CASSLRSVNGELFF TRBJ2-2 TRBV7-3
CASSFRGYYNEQFF TRBJ2-1 TRBV12-3/TRBV12-4
CSARGLAVNEQFF TRBJ2-1 TRBV20-1
CAMGTGGNQETQYF TRBJ2-5 TRBV10-3
CASTPVMTVNTEAFF TRBJ1-1 TRBV6-2/TRBV6-3
CASSHKTRQGANYGYTF TRBJ1-2 TRBV5-1
CASSRQLAGGLNEQFF TRBJ2-1 TRBV5-4
CASSPPAGTSGSGRETQYF TRBJ2-5 TRBV12-3/TRBV12-4
CATSDDSGTGAYEQYF TRBJ2-7 TRBV24-1
CASSLGMGDRVSYEQYF TRBJ2-7 TRBV5-4
CASSLMSPYNEQFF TRBJ2-1 TRBV7-9
CASSLGQGSQPQHF TRBJ1-5 TRBV7-2
CSVGGLDEQFF TRBJ2-1 TRBV29-1
CASSVDSEAFF TRBJ1-1 TRBV7-8
CSARELAGYNEQFF TRBJ2-1 TRBV20-1
CASSQAGSLHF TRBJ1-6 TRBV14
CASSLAGVQTQYF TRBJ2-5 TRBV5-4
CASGNRGYNTGELFF TRBJ2-2 TRBV28
CSVDGTSGIGVIEETQYF TRBJ2-5 TRBV29-1
CSVEVGAAPITDTQYF TRBJ2-3 TRBV29-1
CASSLGFYYEQYF TRBJ2-7 TRBV7-2
CASSLELRNGYTF TRBJ1-2 TRBV5-1
CSAITLYRDETQYF TRBJ2-5 TRBV20-1
CASSQGTDRVYEQYF TRBJ2-7 TRBV21-1